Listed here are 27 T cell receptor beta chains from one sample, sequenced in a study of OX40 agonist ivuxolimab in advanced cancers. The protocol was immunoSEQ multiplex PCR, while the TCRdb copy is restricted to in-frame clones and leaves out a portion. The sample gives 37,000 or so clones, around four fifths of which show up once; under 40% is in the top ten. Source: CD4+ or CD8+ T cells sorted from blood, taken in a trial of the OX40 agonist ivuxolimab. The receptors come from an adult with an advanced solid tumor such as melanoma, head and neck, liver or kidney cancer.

The CDR3 DNA is TGTGCCAGCTCACCACCGATAGGGGCTGGAAACACCATATATTTT. It is translated as CASSPPIGAGNTIYF. The rearrangement uses TRBV18 and TRBJ1-3; tentatively, D is TRBD1 (5 bases). Germline V gives CDR1 KGHSH, CDR2 LQKENI. This CDR3 contains 15 residues. V lost 0 bases and J 2 bases, leaving 8 bases between the germline ends.

As DNA, the CDR3 is TGTGCCAGCAGGAACGGACAGGGGTGGACTGAAGCTTTCTTT. Encoded protein: CASRNGQGWTEAFF. The chain links TRBV2 to TRBJ1-1; 9 bases match TRBD1. CDR1 and CDR2 (germline): SNHLY, FYNNEI. V was pared by 6 bases and J by 5 bases, with 7 bases of the junction left unmatched. This CDR3 is built from 14 residues.

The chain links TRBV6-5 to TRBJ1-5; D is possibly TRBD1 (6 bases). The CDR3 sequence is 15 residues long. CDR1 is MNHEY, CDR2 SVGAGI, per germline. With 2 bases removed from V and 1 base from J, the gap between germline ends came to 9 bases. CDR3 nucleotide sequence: TGTGCCAGCAGTTACGAGGGGGTAAGCAATCAGCCCCAGCATTTT. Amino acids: CASSYEGVSNQPQHF.

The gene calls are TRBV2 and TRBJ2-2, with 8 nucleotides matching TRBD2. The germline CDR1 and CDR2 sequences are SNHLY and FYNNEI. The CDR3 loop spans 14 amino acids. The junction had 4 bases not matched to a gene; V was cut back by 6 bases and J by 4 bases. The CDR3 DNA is TGTGCCAGCAGGCGGGGGGAGAGCACCGGGGAGCTGTTTTTT. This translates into CASRRGESTGELFF.

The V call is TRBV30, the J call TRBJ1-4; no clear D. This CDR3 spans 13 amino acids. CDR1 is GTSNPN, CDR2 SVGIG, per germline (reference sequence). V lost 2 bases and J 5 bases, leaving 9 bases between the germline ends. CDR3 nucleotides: TGTGCCTGGAGTCGGATATCAAATGAAAAACTGTTTTTT. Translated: CAWSRISNEKLFF. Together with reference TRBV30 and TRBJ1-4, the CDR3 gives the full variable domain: SQTIHQWPATLVQPVGSPLSLECTVEGTSNPNLYWYRQAAGRGLQLLFYSVGIGQISSEVPQNLSASRPQDRQFILSSKKLLLSDSGFYLCAWSRISNEKLFFGSGTQLSVL.

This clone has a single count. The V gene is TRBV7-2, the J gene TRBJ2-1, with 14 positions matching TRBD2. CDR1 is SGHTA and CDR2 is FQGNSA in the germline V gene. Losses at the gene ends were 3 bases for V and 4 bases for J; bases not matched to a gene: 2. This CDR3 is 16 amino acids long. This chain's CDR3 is CASSLRLAGGYNEQFF. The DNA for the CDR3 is TGTGCCAGCAGCTTGCGACTAGCGGGGGGGTACAATGAGCAGTTCTTC.

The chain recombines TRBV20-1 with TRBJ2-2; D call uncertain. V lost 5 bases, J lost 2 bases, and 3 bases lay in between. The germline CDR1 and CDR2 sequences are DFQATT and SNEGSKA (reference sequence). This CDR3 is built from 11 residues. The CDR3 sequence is CSAENTGELFF. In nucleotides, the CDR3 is TGCAGTGCTGAAAACACCGGGGAGCTGTTTTTT.

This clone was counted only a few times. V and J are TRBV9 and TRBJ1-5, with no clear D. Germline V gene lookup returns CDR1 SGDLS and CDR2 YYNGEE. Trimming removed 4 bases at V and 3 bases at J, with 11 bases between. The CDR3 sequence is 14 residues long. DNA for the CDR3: TGTGCCAGCAGCCCCGGAGGCGCCAATCAGCCCCAGCATTTT. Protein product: CASSPGGANQPQHF.

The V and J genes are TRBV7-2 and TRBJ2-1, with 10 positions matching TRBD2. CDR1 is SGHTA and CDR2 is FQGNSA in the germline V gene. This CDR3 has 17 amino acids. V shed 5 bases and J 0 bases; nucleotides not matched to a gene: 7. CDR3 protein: CASSPRLAGSSYNEQFF. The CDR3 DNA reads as TGTGCCAGCAGCCCCCGACTAGCGGGCAGCTCCTACAATGAGCAGTTCTTC.

The CDR3 DNA sequence: TGTGCCAGCAGCAGGGGGTCCTCCTCCACTACCTACGAGCAGTACTTC. This gives the protein CASSRGSSSTTYEQYF. V and J are TRBV9 and TRBJ2-7; a possible D gene is TRBD1 (6 bases). Trimming removed 4 bases from V and 2 bases from J, with 19 bases in between. In germline, CDR1 is SGDLS, CDR2 YYNGEE. The CDR3 extends over 16 amino acids.

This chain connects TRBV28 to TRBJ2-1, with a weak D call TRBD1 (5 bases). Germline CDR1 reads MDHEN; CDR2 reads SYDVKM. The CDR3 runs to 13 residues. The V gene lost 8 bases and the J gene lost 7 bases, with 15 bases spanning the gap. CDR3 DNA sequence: TGTGCCAGCTCAACTGACAGAAGAAATGAGCAGTTCTTC. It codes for CASSTDRRNEQFF.

CDR3 in amino acids: CASSLGGVVYEQYF. The CDR3 coding sequence is TGTGCCAGCAGTTTGGGGGGGGTGGTCTACGAGCAGTACTTC. The genes are TRBV28 and TRBJ2-7, with 7 bases aligning to TRBD2. Germline lookup yields CDR1 MDHEN and CDR2 SYDVKM. V trimming: 3 bases; J trimming: 3 bases; junction bases outside the gene matches: 5. CDR3 length equals 14 residues.

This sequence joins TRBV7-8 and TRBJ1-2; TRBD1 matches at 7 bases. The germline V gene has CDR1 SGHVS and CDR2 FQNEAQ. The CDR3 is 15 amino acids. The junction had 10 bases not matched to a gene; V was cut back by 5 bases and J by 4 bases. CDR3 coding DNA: TGTGCCAGCAGCCCCGGAGGGGCAGGGGGCTATGGCTACACCTTC. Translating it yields CASSPGGAGGYGYTF.

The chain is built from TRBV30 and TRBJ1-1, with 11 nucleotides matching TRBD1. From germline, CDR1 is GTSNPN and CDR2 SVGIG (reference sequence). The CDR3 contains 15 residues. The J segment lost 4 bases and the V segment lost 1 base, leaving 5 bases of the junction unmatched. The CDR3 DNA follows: TGTGCCTGGAGTGCAAGGACAGGGGGCCCCACTGAAGCTTTCTTT. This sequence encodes CAWSARTGGPTEAFF.

The CDR3 region is CASSSNGRRTDTQYF. CDR3 nucleotide sequence: TGTGCCAGCAGCTCGAATGGGCGGAGGACAGATACGCAGTATTTT. The chain combines TRBV28 with TRBJ2-3, with D perhaps matching TRBD2 (5 bases). Germline CDR1 MDHEN, CDR2 SYDVKM. The CDR3 spans 15 residues. The V end was cut by 6 bases, the J end by 3 bases, with 16 bases between. Full variable domain (rest looked up from reference TRBV28 and TRBJ2-3): DVKVTQSSRYLVKRTGEKVFLECVQDMDHENMFWYRQDPGLGLRLIYFSYDVKMKEKGDIPEGYSVSREKKERFSLILESASTNQTSMYLCASSSNGRRTDTQYFGPGTRLTVL.

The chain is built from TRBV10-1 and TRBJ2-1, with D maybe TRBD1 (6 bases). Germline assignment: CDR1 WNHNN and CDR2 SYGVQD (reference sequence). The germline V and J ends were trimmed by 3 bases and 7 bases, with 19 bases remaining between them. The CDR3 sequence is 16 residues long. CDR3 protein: CASSDLDSPHPNEQFF. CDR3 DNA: TGCGCCAGCAGTGATCTGGACAGCCCCCACCCTAATGAGCAGTTCTTC.

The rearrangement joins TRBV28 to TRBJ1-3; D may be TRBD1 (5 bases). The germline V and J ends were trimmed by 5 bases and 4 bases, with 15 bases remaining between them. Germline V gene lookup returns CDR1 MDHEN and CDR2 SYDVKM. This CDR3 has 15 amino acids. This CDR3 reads CASSNPGGEGNTIYF. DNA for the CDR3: TGTGCCAGCAGTAACCCCGGGGGGGAGGGAAACACCATATATTTT.

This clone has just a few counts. CDR3 coding DNA: TGTGCCAGCAGCCCCCGAGAAGGTAATAACAATCAGCCCCAGCATTTT. It yields the protein CASSPREGNNNQPQHF. The chain has TRBV9 and TRBJ1-5; D is uncertain. Deletions cut 4 bases from V and 3 bases from J, with 17 bases between. This CDR3 is built from 16 residues. CDR1 is SGDLS, CDR2 YYNGEE, per germline.

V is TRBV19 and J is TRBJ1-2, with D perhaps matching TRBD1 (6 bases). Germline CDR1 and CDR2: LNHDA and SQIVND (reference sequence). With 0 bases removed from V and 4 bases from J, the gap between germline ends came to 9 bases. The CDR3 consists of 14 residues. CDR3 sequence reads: CASSIEAGVYGYTF. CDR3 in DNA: TGTGCCAGTAGTATAGAAGCAGGGGTCTATGGCTACACCTTC.

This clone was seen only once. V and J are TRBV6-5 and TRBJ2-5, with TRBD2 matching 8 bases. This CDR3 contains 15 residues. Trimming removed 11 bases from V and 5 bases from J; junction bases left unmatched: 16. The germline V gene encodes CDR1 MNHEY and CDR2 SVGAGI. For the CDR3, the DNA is TGTGCCCTTCCATACGACGGGAGGGCCCTCGAGACCCAGTACTTC. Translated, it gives CALPYDGRALETQYF.

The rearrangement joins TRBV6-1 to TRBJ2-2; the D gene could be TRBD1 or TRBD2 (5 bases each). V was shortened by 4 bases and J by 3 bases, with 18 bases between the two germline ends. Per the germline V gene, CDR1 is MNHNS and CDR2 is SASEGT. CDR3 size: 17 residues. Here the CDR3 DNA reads TGTGCCAGCAGTGTCTTCAGCAGGGAGTCCCACACCGGGGAGCTGTTTTTT. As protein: CASSVFSRESHTGELFF.

The CDR3 loop reads CASSSLGGGLAVSDEQFF. CDR3 in DNA: TGTGCCAGCAGTTCCCTTGGCGGCGGCCTAGCGGTCTCCGATGAGCAGTTCTTC. V usage is TRBV28 and J usage is TRBJ2-1, with 7 bases aligning to TRBD2. CDR3 length: 18 amino acids. The germline CDR1 and CDR2 sequences are MDHEN and SYDVKM. V dropped 4 bases and J dropped 8; count of bases not matched to a gene: 20.

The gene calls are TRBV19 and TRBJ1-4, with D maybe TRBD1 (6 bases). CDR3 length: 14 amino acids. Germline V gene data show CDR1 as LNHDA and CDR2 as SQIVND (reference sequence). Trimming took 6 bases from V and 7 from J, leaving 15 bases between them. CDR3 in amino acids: CASSPTGRAEKLFF. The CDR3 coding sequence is TGTGCCAGTAGCCCGACAGGACGGGCTGAAAAACTGTTTTTT.

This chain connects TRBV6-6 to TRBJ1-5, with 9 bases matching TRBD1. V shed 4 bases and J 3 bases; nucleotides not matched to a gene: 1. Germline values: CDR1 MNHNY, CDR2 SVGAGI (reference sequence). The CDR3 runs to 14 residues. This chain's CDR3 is CASSWDRDNQPQHF. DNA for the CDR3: TGTGCCAGCAGTTGGGACAGGGACAATCAGCCCCAGCATTTT.

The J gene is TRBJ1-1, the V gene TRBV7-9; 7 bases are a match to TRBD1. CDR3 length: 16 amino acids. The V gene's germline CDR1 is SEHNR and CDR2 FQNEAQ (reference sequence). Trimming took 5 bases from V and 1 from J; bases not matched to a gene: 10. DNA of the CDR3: TGTGCCAGCAGCACGCCGATAGGGGACAGGAACACTGAAGCTTTCTTT. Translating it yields CASSTPIGDRNTEAFF.

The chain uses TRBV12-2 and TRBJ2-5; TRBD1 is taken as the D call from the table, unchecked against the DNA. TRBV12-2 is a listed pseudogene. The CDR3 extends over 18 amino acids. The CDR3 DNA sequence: TGTGCAAGTCGCTTAGCGCCCACCATGGACAGGGCGGGGGAGACCCAGTACTTC. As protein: CASRLAPTMDRAGETQYF.

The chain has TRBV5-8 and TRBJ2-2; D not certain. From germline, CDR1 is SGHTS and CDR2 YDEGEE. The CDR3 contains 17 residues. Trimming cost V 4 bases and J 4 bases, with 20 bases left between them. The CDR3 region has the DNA TGTGCCAGCAGCCCGGACGGGCCTACTGGAGCCACCGGGGAGCTGTTTTTT. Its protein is CASSPDGPTGATGELFF.